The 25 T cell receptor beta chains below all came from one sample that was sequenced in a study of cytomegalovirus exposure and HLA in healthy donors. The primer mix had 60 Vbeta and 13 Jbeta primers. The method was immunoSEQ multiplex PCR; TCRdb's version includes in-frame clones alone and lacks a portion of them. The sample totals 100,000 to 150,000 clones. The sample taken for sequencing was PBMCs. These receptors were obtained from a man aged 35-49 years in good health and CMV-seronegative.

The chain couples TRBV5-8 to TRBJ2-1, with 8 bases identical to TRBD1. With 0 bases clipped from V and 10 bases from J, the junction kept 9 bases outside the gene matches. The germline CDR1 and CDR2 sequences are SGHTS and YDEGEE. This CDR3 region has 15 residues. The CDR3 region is CASSLGYTTGGEQFF. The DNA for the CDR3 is TGTGCCAGCAGCTTGGGCTATACCACAGGGGGGGAGCAGTTCTTC.

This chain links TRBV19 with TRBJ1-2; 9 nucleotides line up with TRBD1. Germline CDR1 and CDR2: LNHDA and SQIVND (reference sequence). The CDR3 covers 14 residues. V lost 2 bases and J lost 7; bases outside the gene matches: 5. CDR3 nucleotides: TGTGCCAGTAGTATATCGGGACAGGGTGTTGGCTACACCTTC. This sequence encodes CASSISGQGVGYTF.

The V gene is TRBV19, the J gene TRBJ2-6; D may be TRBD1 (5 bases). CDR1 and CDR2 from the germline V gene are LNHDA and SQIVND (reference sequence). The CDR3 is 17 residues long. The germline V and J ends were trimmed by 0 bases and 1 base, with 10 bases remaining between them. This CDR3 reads CASSIDGTGSGANVLTF. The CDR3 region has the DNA TGTGCCAGTAGTATAGACGGAACAGGTTCTGGGGCCAACGTCCTGACTTTC.

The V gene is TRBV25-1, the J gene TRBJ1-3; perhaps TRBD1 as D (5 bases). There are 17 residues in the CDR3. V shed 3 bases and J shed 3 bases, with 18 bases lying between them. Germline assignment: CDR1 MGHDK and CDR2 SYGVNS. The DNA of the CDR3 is TGTGCCAGCAGTGATACAGGAGCAGGGCGAGGTGGAAACACCATATATTTT. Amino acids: CASSDTGAGRGGNTIYF. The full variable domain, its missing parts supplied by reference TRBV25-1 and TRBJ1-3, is EADIYQTPRYLVIGTGKKITLECSQTMGHDKMYWYQQDPGMELHLIHYSYGVNSTEKGDLSSESTVSRIRTEHFPLTLESARPSHTSQYLCASSDTGAGRGGNTIYFGEGSWLTVV.

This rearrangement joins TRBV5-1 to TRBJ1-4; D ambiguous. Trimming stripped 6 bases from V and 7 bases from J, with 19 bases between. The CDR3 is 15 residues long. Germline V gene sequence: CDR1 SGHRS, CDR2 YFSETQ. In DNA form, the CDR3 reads TGCGCCAGCACGCCAACGGGGAGGACGGGTGAAAAACTGTTTTTT. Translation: CASTPTGRTGEKLFF.

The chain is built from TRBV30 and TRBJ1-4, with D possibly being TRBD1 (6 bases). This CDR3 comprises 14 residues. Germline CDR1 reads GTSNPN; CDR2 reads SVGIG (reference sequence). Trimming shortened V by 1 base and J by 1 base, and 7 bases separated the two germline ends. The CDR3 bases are TGTGCCTGGAGTGGAGGGGGAACTAATGAAAAACTGTTTTTT. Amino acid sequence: CAWSGGGTNEKLFF. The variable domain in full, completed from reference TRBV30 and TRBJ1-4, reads SQTIHQWPATLVQPVGSPLSLECTVEGTSNPNLYWYRQAAGRGLQLLFYSVGIGQISSEVPQNLSASRPQDRQFILSSKKLLLSDSGFYLCAWSGGGTNEKLFFGSGTQLSVL.

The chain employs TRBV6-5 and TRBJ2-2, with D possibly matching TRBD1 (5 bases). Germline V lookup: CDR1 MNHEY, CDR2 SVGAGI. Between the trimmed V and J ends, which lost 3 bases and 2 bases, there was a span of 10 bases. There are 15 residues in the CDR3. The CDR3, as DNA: TGTGCCAGCAGTTATGAACAGGATAACACCGGGGAGCTGTTTTTT. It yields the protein CASSYEQDNTGELFF.

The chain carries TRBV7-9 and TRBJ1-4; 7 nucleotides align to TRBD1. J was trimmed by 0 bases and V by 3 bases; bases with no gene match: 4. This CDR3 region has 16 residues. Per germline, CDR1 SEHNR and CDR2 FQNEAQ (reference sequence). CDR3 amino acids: CASSFTGVATNEKLFF. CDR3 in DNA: TGTGCCAGCAGCTTCACAGGGGTGGCAACTAATGAAAAACTGTTTTTT.

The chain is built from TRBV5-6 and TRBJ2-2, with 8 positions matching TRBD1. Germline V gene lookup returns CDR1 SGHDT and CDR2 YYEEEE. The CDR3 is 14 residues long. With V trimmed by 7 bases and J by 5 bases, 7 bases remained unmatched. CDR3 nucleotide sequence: TGTGCCAGCGGGAGACAGGGGTTGACCGGGGAGCTGTTTTTT. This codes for CASGRQGLTGELFF.

The CDR3 loop reads CASRRDTYTGELFF. For the CDR3, the DNA is TGTGCCAGCCGCCGGGACACTTACACCGGGGAGCTGTTTTTT. The rearrangement uses TRBV6-4 and TRBJ2-2; tentatively, D is TRBD1 (6 bases). The germline gives CDR1 MRHNA, CDR2 SNTAGT. The V end was cut by 8 bases, the J end by 3 bases, with 13 bases between. The CDR3 runs 14 residues.

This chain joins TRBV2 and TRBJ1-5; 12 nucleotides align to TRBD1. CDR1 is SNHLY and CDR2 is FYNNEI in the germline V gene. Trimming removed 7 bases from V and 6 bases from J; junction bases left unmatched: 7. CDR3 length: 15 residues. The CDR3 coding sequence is TGTGCCAGCACCGGTGGGACAGGGGGCTTTCAGCCCCAGCATTTT. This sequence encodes CASTGGTGGFQPQHF.

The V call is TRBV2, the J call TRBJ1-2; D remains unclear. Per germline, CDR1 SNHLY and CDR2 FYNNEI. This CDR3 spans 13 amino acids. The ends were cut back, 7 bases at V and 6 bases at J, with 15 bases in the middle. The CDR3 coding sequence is TGTGCCAGCATTCTGCGGGGTTTAGATGGCTACACCTTC. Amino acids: CASILRGLDGYTF.

The chain's CDR3 is CAVKRGETQYF. The CDR3 DNA reads as TGCGCCGTAAAGAGGGGGGAGACCCAGTACTTC. This rearrangement joins TRBV10-2 to TRBJ2-5; a weak D match, TRBD1 (6 bases). CDR1 WSHSY and CDR2 SAAADI come from the germline V gene. V shed 11 bases and J shed 5 bases, with 12 bases lying between them. This CDR3 is 11 amino acids long.

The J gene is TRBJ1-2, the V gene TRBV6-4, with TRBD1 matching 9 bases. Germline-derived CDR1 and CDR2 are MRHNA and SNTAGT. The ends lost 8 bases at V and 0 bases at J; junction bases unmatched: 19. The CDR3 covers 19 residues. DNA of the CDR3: TGTGCCAGCGACTGCCCGGGACAGGGAGAGACTTCTGCTAACTATGGCTACACCTTC. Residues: CASDCPGQGETSANYGYTF.

The CDR3 region is CASSYGGPWGETQYF. The CDR3 DNA is TGTGCCAGCAGTTACGGGGGCCCCTGGGGAGAGACCCAGTACTTC. V and J are TRBV6-5 and TRBJ2-5, with TRBD1 as a possible D gene (6 bases). V gave up 2 bases and J gave up 4 bases, with 14 bases separating them. Per germline, CDR1 MNHEY and CDR2 SVGAGI. The CDR3 contains 15 residues.

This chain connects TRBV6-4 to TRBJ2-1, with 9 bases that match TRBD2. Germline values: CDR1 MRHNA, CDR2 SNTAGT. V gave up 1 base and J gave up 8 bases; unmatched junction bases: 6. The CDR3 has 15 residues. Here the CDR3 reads CASSDLAGGRDEQFF. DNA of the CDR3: TGTGCCAGCAGTGACTTGGCGGGAGGGAGGGATGAGCAGTTCTTC.

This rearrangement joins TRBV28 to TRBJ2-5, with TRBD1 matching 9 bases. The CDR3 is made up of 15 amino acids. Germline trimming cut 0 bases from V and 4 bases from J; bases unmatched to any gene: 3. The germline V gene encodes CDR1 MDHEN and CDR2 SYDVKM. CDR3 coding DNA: TGTGCCAGCAGTTTATGGAGACAGGGGGGAGAGACCCAGTACTTC. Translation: CASSLWRQGGETQYF.

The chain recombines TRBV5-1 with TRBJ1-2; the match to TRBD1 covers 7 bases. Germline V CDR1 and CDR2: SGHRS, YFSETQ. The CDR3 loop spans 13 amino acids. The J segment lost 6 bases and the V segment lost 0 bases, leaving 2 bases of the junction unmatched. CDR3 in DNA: TGCGCCAGCAGCTTGGGACAGGGACATGGCTACACCTTC. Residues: CASSLGQGHGYTF.

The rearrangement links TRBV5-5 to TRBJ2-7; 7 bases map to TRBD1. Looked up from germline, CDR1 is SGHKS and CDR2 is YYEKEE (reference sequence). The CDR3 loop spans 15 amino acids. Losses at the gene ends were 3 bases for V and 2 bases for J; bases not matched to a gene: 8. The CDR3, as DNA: TGTGCCAGCAGCTATCGACAGGGTGGTACCTACGAGCAGTACTTC. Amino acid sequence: CASSYRQGGTYEQYF.

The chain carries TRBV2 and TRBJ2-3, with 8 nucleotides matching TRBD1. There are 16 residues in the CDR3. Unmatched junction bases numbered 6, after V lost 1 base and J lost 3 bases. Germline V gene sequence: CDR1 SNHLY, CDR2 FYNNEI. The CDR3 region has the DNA TGTGCCAGCAGTGAAGGCCAGGGGGCCAGGACAGATACGCAGTATTTT. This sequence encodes CASSEGQGARTDTQYF.

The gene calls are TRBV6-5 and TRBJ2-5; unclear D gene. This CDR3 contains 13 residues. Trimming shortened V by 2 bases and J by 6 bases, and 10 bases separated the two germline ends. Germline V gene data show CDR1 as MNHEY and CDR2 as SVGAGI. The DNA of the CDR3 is TGTGCCAGCAGTTACCCCCTCGCGAAGACCCAGTACTTC. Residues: CASSYPLAKTQYF.

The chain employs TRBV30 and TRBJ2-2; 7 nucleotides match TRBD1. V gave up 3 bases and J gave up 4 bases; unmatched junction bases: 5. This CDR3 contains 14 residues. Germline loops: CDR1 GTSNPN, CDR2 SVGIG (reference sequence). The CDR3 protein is CAWSETGTTGELFF. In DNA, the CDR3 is TGTGCCTGGAGCGAGACAGGGACCACCGGGGAGCTGTTTTTT.

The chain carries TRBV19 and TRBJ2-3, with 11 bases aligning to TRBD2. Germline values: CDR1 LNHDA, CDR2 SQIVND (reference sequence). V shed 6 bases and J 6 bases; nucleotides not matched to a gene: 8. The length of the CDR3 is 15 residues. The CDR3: CASRGRASGRDTQYF. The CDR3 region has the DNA TGTGCCAGTAGGGGCCGGGCTAGCGGGAGGGATACGCAGTATTTT.

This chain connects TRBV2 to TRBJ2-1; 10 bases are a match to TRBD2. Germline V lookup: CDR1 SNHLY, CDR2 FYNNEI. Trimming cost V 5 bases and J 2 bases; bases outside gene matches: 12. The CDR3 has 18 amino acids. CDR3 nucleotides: TGTGCCAGCAGTCCGACTAGCGGGCCATCTATCACCTACAATGAGCAGTTCTTC. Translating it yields CASSPTSGPSITYNEQFF.

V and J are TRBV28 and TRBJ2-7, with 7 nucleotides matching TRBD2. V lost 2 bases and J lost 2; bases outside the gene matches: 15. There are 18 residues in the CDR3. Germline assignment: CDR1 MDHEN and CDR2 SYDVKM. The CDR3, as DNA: TGTGCCAGCAGTTTAGGGGGGGTCGGGGTTCCCCTTCCCTACGAGCAGTACTTC. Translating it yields CASSLGGVGVPLPYEQYF.